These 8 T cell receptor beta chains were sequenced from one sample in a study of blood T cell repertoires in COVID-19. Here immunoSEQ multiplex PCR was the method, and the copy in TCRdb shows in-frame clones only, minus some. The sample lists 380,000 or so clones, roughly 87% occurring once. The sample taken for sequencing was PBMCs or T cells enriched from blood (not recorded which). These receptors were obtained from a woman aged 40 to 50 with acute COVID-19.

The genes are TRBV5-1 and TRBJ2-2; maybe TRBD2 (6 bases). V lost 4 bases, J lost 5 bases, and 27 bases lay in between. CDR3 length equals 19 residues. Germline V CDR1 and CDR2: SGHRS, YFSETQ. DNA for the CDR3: TGCGCCAGCAGCCTGAGTCCGGGAGACCCGAGGTTGAGAACCGGGGAGCTGTTTTTT. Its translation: CASSLSPGDPRLRTGELFF.

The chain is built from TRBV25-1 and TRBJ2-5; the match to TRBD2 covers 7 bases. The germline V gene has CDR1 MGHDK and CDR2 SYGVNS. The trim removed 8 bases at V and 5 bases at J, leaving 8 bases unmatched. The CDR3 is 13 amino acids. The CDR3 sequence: CASGPGGSETQYF. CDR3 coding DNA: TGTGCCAGCGGTCCGGGGGGAAGCGAGACCCAGTACTTC.

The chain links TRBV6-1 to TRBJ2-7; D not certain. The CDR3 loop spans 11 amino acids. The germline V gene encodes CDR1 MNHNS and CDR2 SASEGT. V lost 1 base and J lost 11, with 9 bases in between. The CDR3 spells CASSEGAVKYF. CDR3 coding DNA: TGTGCCAGCAGTGAAGGGGCAGTAAAGTACTTC.

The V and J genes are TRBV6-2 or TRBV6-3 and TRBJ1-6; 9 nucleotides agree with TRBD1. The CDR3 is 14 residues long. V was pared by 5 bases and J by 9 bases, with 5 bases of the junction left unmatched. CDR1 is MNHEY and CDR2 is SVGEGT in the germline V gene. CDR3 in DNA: TGTGCCAGCAGTACAGGGGGCGCGGCTTCACCCCTCCACTTT. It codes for CASSTGGAASPLHF.

The CDR3 DNA is TGTGCCAGCAGCTTAGCTGGGACCGGGAGGAACACCATATATTTT. It translates to CASSLAGTGRNTIYF. The V gene is TRBV7-9, the J gene TRBJ1-3; a weak D match, TRBD1 (5 bases). CDR3 length: 15 residues. Looked up from germline, CDR1 is SEHNR and CDR2 is FQNEAQ (reference sequence). The ends were cut back, 0 bases at V and 7 bases at J, with 13 bases in the middle.

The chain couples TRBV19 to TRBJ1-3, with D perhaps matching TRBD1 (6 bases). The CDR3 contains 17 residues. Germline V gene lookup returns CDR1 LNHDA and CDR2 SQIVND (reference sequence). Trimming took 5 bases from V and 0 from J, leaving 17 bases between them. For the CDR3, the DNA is TGTGCCAGTAGTCTAAGGACAGAAACGCGCTCTGGAAACACCATATATTTT. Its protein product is CASSLRTETRSGNTIYF.

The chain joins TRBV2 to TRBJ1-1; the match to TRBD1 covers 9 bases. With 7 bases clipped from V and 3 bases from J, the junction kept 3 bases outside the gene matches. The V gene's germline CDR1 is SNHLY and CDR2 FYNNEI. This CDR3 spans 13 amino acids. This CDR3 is CASTWTGDTEAFF. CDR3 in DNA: TGTGCCAGCACCTGGACAGGGGACACTGAAGCTTTCTTT.

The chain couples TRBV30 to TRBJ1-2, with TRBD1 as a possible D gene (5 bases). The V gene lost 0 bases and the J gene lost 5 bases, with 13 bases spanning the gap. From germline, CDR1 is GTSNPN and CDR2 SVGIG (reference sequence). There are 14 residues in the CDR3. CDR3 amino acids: CAWSVLRGIYGYTF. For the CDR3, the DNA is TGTGCCTGGAGTGTACTTCGGGGGATTTATGGCTACACCTTC.